Listed here are 7 T cell receptor beta chains from one sample, sequenced in a study of T cell responses to AZD1222 COVID-19 vaccine. Profiled with immunoSEQ multiplex PCR; TCRdb holds only in-frame clones, not every one. The sample has about 140,000 clones, approximately 90% seen once; the top ten hold around 1.8%. The sample here was peripheral blood, taken 28 days after the second AZD1222 dose. The receptors come from an adult who received the AZD1222 COVID-19 vaccine.

This clone has only one observation. The chain couples TRBV6-5 to TRBJ2-4; D tentatively fits TRBD1 or TRBD2 (5 bases each). The CDR3 length is 13 residues. Per the germline V gene, CDR1 is MNHEY and CDR2 is SVGAGI. CDR3 residues: CAHGGFDKNIQYF. In nucleotides, the CDR3 is TGTGCGCATGGGGGTTTCGACAAAAACATTCAGTACTTC.

The genes are TRBV7-2 and TRBJ2-2, with D perhaps TRBD1 (5 bases). The CDR3 runs to 13 residues. The V gene's germline CDR1 is SGHTA and CDR2 FQGNSA. V lost 5 bases, J lost 6 bases, and 10 bases lay in between. The CDR3 nucleotides read TGTGCCAGCAGCACAGGACCTTCCGGGGAGCTGTTTTTT. It codes for CASSTGPSGELFF.

The V call is TRBV6-5, the J call TRBJ2-3, with 12 nucleotides matching TRBD2. CDR3 length: 15 residues. CDR1 MNHEY and CDR2 SVGAGI come from the germline V gene. Losses at the gene ends were 7 bases for V and 5 bases for J; bases not matched to a gene: 7. CDR3 DNA: TGTGCCAGCACTAGCGGGAGGGCCTTTGGAGATACGCAGTATTTT. This translates into CASTSGRAFGDTQYF.

The chain is built from TRBV7-2 and TRBJ1-5; D remains ambiguous. Germline assignment: CDR1 SGHTA and CDR2 FQGNSA. Trimming removed 4 bases from V and 6 bases from J, with 10 bases in between. The CDR3 totals 13 residues. The CDR3 DNA reads TGTGCCAGCAGCTCGACGACGAGTCAGCCCCAGCATTTT. Residues: CASSSTTSQPQHF.

The J gene is TRBJ1-5, the V gene TRBV6-2 or TRBV6-3; D gene ambiguous. The CDR3 sequence is 14 residues long. Germline V gives CDR1 MNHEY, CDR2 SVGEGT. V lost 4 bases, J lost 2 bases, and 9 bases lay in between. CDR3 in DNA: TGTGCCAGCAGTTCTGGCGGGGGCAATCAGCCCCAGCATTTT. Protein: CASSSGGGNQPQHF.

The chain combines TRBV7-9 with TRBJ1-3; TRBD1 is a possible D gene (5 bases). V lost 5 bases and J 2 bases, leaving 13 bases between the germline ends. The CDR3 runs to 15 residues. Per germline, CDR1 SEHNR and CDR2 FQNEAQ (reference sequence). The CDR3 DNA follows: TGTGCCAGCAGCCGGGACGGTAGCGCTGGAAACACCATATATTTT. This translates into CASSRDGSAGNTIYF.

This chain connects TRBV9 to TRBJ1-6, with TRBD1 matching over 9 bases. Germline V gene data show CDR1 as SGDLS and CDR2 as YYNGEE. J was trimmed by 1 base and V by 4 bases; bases with no gene match: 6. This CDR3 has 17 amino acids. CDR3 amino acids: CASSSRQGVSYNSPLHF. The CDR3 DNA is TGTGCCAGCAGCTCCCGACAGGGGGTATCCTATAATTCACCCCTCCACTTT.